This T cell receptor (beta chain) appears in the sequencing data of a study of OX40 agonist ivuxolimab in advanced cancers. Study context: The dose of intravenous ivuxolimab that patients received every 2 weeks ranged from 0.01 to 10 mg/kg. At 82.7% male, the cohort had a mean age of about 60 years, ranging from about 20 to 80. Overall study results and limits: Clonal expansion by week 6 occurred in CD4+ and CD8+ blood T cells (at 0.1 to 3.0 mg/kg).

The ends lost 4 bases at V and 1 base at J; junction bases unmatched: 4. CDR1 is SGHKS and CDR2 is YYEKEE in the germline V gene (reference sequence). This CDR3 has 15 residues. Clones were read by immunoSEQ multiplex PCR, and TCRdb kept only the in-frame ones, dropping some. This sample has just over 90,000 clones, with 90% to 95% found just once. With regard to this clone: Its matching antigen is unknown.

The chain combines TRBV5-5 with TRBJ1-5; 8 bases fit TRBD1. The sequenced sample was CD4+ or CD8+ T cells sorted from blood, obtained in a trial of the OX40 agonist ivuxolimab. This sequence was found in an adult with an advanced solid tumor such as melanoma, head and neck, liver or kidney cancer. The CDR3 DNA follows: TGTGCCAGCAGCCCGACAGGGGAGAGCAATCAGCCCCAGCATTTT. Protein sequence: CASSPTGESNQPQHF.